A selection of T cell receptor beta chains follows, all from one sample in a study of regulatory T cells in long-lasting Graves disease. TCRdb processed the multiplex PCR reads anew with MiXCR; each CDR3 protein has one entry. The sample contains approximately 400,000 distinct CDR3 sequences, around 11% of which appear only once. The same sample was also used in a study of T cells in Graves' hyperthyroidism and ophthalmopathy.

This material consisted of peripheral blood mononuclear cells (PBMCs), taken at new diagnosis, from a patient treated with antithyroid drugs. The receptors originated from a woman aged 18-35 years with Graves disease. CDR3s include the opening cysteine and the closing phenylalanine or tryptophan. The D gene is left open where the match is weak. The listing skips clone size in some rows; elsewhere it reads once, few, many or a size class.

cdr3_length j_call v_call d_call clone_size cdr3_aa cdr3_nt
16 TRBJ2-1 TRBV27 TRBD2 many CASRWVSGGSYNEQFF TGTGCCAGCCGGTGGGTAAGCGGGGGCTCCTACAATGAGCAGTTCTTC
16 TRBJ2-5 TRBV24-1 TRBD2 few CATSAGLAGAQETQYF TGTGCCACCAGTGCCGGTCTAGCGGGGGCCCAAGAGACCCAGTACTTC
15 TRBJ2-5 TRBV11-2 - many CASSLDYGGQETQYF TGTGCCAGCAGCTTAGATTACGGGGGCCAAGAGACCCAGTACTTC
13 TRBJ1-2 TRBV12-3/TRBV12-4 - many CASTLGGNYGYTF TGTGCCAGCACCTTAGGGGGTAACTATGGCTACACCTTC
13 TRBJ2-2 TRBV11-2 - many CASSLGGSGELFF TGTGCCAGCAGCTTAGGAGGGTCCGGGGAGCTGTTTTTT
13 TRBJ2-7 TRBV20-1 TRBD2 - CSARLAGVPEQYF TGCAGTGCCCGACTAGCGGGAGTCCCCGAGCAGTACTTC
11 TRBJ1-5 TRBV24-1 - - CAPRINQPQHF TGTGCCCCTAGAATAAATCAGCCCCAGCATTTT
15 TRBJ2-5 TRBV20-1 TRBD2 - CSAYFSGGAQETQYF TGCAGTGCTTACTTTAGCGGGGGGGCCCAAGAGACCCAGTACTTC
16 TRBJ1-2 TRBV4-2 - few CASSQIRLGPTYGYTF TGTGCCAGCAGCCAGATCCGGCTAGGACCAACTTATGGCTACACCTTC
12 TRBJ1-4 TRBV20-1 - many CSARDGQRKLFF TGCAGTGCTAGAGATGGGCAGAGAAAACTGTTTTTT
16 TRBJ2-1 TRBV2 TRBD2 many CASSATGTSAYNEQFF TGTGCCAGCAGTGCTACCGGGACTAGCGCCTACAATGAGCAGTTCTTC
16 TRBJ2-5 TRBV2 TRBD2 few CASSEGSGSHQETQYF TGTGCCAGCAGTGAGGGTAGCGGGAGTCACCAAGAGACCCAGTACTTC
14 TRBJ2-5 TRBV6-2/TRBV6-3 - few CASSYIQFQETQYF TGTGCCAGCAGTTACATTCAGTTCCAAGAGACCCAGTACTTC